These 25 T cell receptor beta chains were sequenced from one sample in a study of T cells after yellow fever vaccination. From the 5' RACE reads, TCRdb called clonotypes with MiXCR, one entry per CDR3 protein. The sample includes almost 600,000 distinct CDR3 sequences, approximately 15% seen only once; the top ten take about 14%. This material consisted of PBMCs, taken on the day of the yellow fever booster vaccination. Receptor source: a man aged 25 to 40 who received the YFV17D yellow fever vaccine.

The rearrangement uses TRBV29-1 and TRBJ2-7, with 9 bases matching TRBD2. CDR3 length: 12 residues. J lost 9 bases, V lost 4 bases, and 7 bases had no gene match. CDR1 is SQVTM and CDR2 is ANQGSEA in the germline V gene. The CDR3 sequence is CSVAREGRVQYF. DNA for the CDR3: TGCAGCGTTGCGCGGGAGGGCCGGGTGCAGTACTTC.

In its sample, this clonotype was seen a few times. The chain links TRBV27 to TRBJ2-7; tentative D call: TRBD1 (6 bases). This CDR3 contains 13 residues. Trimming took 5 bases from V and 2 from J, leaving 10 bases between them. The germline V gene encodes CDR1 MNHEY and CDR2 SMNVEV (reference sequence). The CDR3 loop reads CASSPGDTYEQYF. The DNA for the CDR3 is TGTGCCAGCAGTCCCGGGGACACCTACGAGCAGTACTTC.

The rearrangement joins TRBV3-1 to TRBJ2-7; the D is unclear. The V and J ends lost 2 bases and 6 bases respectively, with 11 bases between them. This CDR3 is 13 amino acids long. Germline values: CDR1 LGHDT, CDR2 YNNKEL (reference sequence). In DNA, the CDR3 is TGTGCCAGCAGCCAAAGATCTGTATCCGAGCAGTACTTC. Protein: CASSQRSVSEQYF.

This clonotype was observed a handful of times. This chain connects TRBV6-2 or TRBV6-3 to TRBJ1-1, with TRBD1 identical over 8 bases. CDR1 and CDR2 from the germline V gene are MNHEY and SVGEGT. With 5 bases clipped from V and 13 bases from J, the junction kept 6 bases outside the gene matches. CDR3 size: 11 residues. The DNA of the CDR3 is TGTGCCAGCAGTACCACAGGGGGGCTTTTCTTT. Its translation is CASSTTGGLFF.

The chain has TRBV7-6 and TRBJ1-5; D might be TRBD1 (6 bases). Trimming left V 5 bases short and J 6 bases short, with 20 bases between. The CDR3 is 16 amino acids. In germline, CDR1 is SGHVS, CDR2 FNYEAQ. In nucleotides, the CDR3 is TGTGCCAGCAGCAGAAGACCAGGGGACGGGTCTCAGCCCCAGCATTTT. Its translation is CASSRRPGDGSQPQHF.

The chain links TRBV6-2 or TRBV6-3 to TRBJ2-3; 15 nucleotides line up with TRBD2. Unmatched junction bases numbered 23, after V lost 5 bases and J lost 5 bases. CDR1 and CDR2 (germline): MNHEY, SVGEGT. The CDR3 is 22 residues long. CDR3 DNA: TGTGCCAGCAGTAGCGACAGGGCAGGGACTAGCGGGAGGATTCTCGGCAAAGATACGCAGTATTTT. Translating it yields CASSSDRAGTSGRILGKDTQYF.

The chain uses TRBV9 and TRBJ2-1, with 7 bases that match TRBD2. The V and J ends lost 0 bases and 3 bases, in that order; junction bases with no gene match: 6. The germline V gene encodes CDR1 SGDLS and CDR2 YYNGEE. The CDR3 totals 16 residues. CDR3 sequence (DNA): TGTGCCAGCAGCGTAGGGGGGAGGGCCTTCTACAATGAGCAGTTCTTC. Amino acid sequence: CASSVGGRAFYNEQFF.

This clonotype was seen repeatedly, ten times or more. This chain connects TRBV6-1 to TRBJ2-3, with D perhaps assigned TRBD1 or TRBD2 (5 bases each). Germline V gene data show CDR1 as MNHNS and CDR2 as SASEGT. V was trimmed by 6 bases and J by 5 bases, leaving 15 bases between them. This CDR3 comprises 14 residues. This chain's CDR3 is CASSPGPSKDTQYF. The CDR3 DNA sequence: TGTGCCAGCAGCCCGGGACCTAGTAAAGATACGCAGTATTTT.

V is TRBV11-2 and J is TRBJ2-4, with 10 bases identical to TRBD1. This CDR3 has 18 residues. Germline V gene sequence: CDR1 SGHAT, CDR2 FQNNGV. Trimming cost V 4 bases and J 0 bases; bases outside gene matches: 9. The CDR3 here is CASSSPGQGILAKNIQYF. CDR3 coding DNA: TGTGCCAGCAGCTCTCCGGGACAGGGGATTCTAGCCAAAAACATTCAGTACTTC.

This clonotype was counted ten times or more. The CDR3 protein is CASRPPGSGISYNEQFF. The CDR3 DNA sequence: TGTGCCAGCAGACCCCCTGGTAGCGGAATCTCCTACAATGAGCAGTTCTTC. The chain combines TRBV28 with TRBJ2-1, with D possibly being TRBD2 (6 bases). The CDR3 runs 17 residues. Trimming took 6 bases from V and 0 from J, leaving 18 bases between them. CDR1 is MDHEN and CDR2 is SYDVKM in the germline V gene.

This sequence joins TRBV20-1 and TRBJ2-1, with TRBD2 matching 7 bases. V trimming: 2 bases; J trimming: 5 bases; junction bases outside the gene matches: 6. The germline gives CDR1 DFQATT, CDR2 SNEGSKA (reference sequence). The CDR3 sequence is 14 residues long. CDR3 in amino acids: CSARLAAVNNEQFF. CDR3 nucleotide sequence: TGCAGTGCTAGACTAGCGGCAGTAAACAATGAGCAGTTCTTC.

This clonotype was recorded a few times. The chain carries TRBV29-1 and TRBJ2-6, with 8 bases matching TRBD2. This CDR3 is built from 15 residues. V lost 4 bases and J lost 2; bases outside the gene matches: 4. CDR1 is SQVTM and CDR2 is ANQGSEA in the germline V gene. The CDR3 DNA reads as TGCAGCGTTGCAAGCGGGAGTACTGGGGCCAACGTCCTGACTTTC. Amino acid sequence: CSVASGSTGANVLTF.

Concerning this clonotype itself: A read error may produce the germline difference seen at one junction end. The chain recombines TRBV20-1 with TRBJ2-7, with 9 bases identical to TRBD2. CDR3 length: 16 amino acids. Germline assignment: CDR1 DFQATT and CDR2 SNEGSKA (reference sequence). The CDR3 coding sequence is TGCTGTGCTAGAACCTCCGCGGGAGGGCCGGGGTACGAGCAGTACTTC. This translates into CCARTSAGGPGYEQYF.

This clonotype was recorded many times. The chain joins TRBV19 to TRBJ1-1; the D is unclear. The CDR3 is 11 amino acids. Germline loops: CDR1 LNHDA, CDR2 SQIVND (reference sequence). Trimming took 4 bases from V and 4 from J, leaving 4 bases between them. The CDR3, as DNA: TGTGCCAGTAGTAGGGTCACTGAAGCTTTCTTT. Translated, it gives CASSRVTEAFF.

A few counts support this clonotype. V and J are TRBV29-1 and TRBJ2-7, with TRBD2 matching 9 bases. Per the germline V gene, CDR1 is SQVTM and CDR2 is ANQGSEA. J lost 5 bases, V lost 2 bases, and 7 bases had no gene match. The CDR3 covers 14 residues. The DNA of the CDR3 is TGCAGCGTTGAATGGGCGGGAGGGGGAGACGAGCAGTACTTC. Its translation: CSVEWAGGGDEQYF.

This clonotype was picked up a small number of times. The chain joins TRBV5-4 to TRBJ2-7, with TRBD2 identical over 13 bases. Germline values: CDR1 SGHNT, CDR2 YYREEE (reference sequence). V lost 3 bases, J lost 6 bases, and 12 bases stayed unmatched. The CDR3 is 17 amino acids. Written as DNA, the CDR3 is TGTGCCAGCAGCTGGCGTGGGGTGACTAGCGGGAGGACCGAGCAGTACTTC. It encodes CASSWRGVTSGRTEQYF.

This chain connects TRBV5-6 to TRBJ2-1; no clear D. The CDR3 contains 15 residues. V lost 2 bases to trimming and J lost 0 bases, with 9 bases between them. CDR1 is SGHDT and CDR2 is YYEEEE in the germline V gene. CDR3 in amino acids: CASSFRLSSYNEQFF. The CDR3 DNA is TGTGCCAGCAGCTTCCGACTGAGCTCCTACAATGAGCAGTTCTTC.

The chain has TRBV6-1 and TRBJ1-1, with D tentatively TRBD1 (6 bases). Trimming removed 7 bases from V and 1 base from J, with 13 bases in between. CDR1 is MNHNS and CDR2 is SASEGT in the germline V gene. The CDR3 length is 14 residues. CDR3 DNA sequence: TGTGCCAGCAACGCGGACAGCAGGAACACTGAAGCTTTCTTT. It specifies CASNADSRNTEAFF.

V is TRBV5-1 and J is TRBJ2-3; D uncertain. Trimming shortened V by 7 bases and J by 2 bases, and 8 bases separated the two germline ends. Germline V CDR1 and CDR2: SGHRS, YFSETQ. This CDR3 is 12 amino acids long. CDR3 in DNA: TGCGCCAGCCGGGCCCCCACAGATACGCAGTATTTT. Its translation: CASRAPTDTQYF.

This clonotype has a handful of counts. The CDR3 DNA follows: TGTGCCTTCTGTTTCCAAAGCGGGGGGGCTGCGATTACCGGGGAGCTGTTTTTT. Amino acids: CAFCFQSGGAAITGELFF. The chain joins TRBV12-3 or TRBV12-4 to TRBJ2-2, with TRBD2 matching 10 bases. The CDR3 is 18 amino acids. The V and J ends lost 11 bases and 5 bases, in that order; junction bases with no gene match: 20.

This clonotype was counted a few times. The chain uses TRBV25-1 and TRBJ2-7, with D perhaps matching TRBD1 (5 bases). V was clipped by 10 bases and J by 4 bases, with 23 bases between them. Germline CDR1 MGHDK, CDR2 SYGVNS. This CDR3 comprises 15 residues. The CDR3 sequence: CATTLGQAASYEQYF. DNA for the CDR3: TGTGCCACCACGTTGGGGCAGGCCGCCTCATACGAGCAGTACTTC.

The chain combines TRBV10-3 with TRBJ2-7, with 10 bases fitting TRBD2. Germline-derived CDR1 and CDR2 are ENHRY and SYGVKD. The CDR3 covers 14 residues. The V segment lost 5 bases and the J segment 3 bases; nucleotides outside the gene matches: 4. The CDR3: CAISRPSGSYEQYF. CDR3 bases: TGTGCCATCAGTCGCCCTAGCGGGAGCTACGAGCAGTACTTC.

J is TRBJ2-1 and V is TRBV7-8; 12 bases line up with TRBD2. The length of the CDR3 is 16 residues. J gave up 5 bases and V 1 base, and 3 bases lay outside the gene matches. Germline V lookup: CDR1 SGHVS, CDR2 FQNEAQ. CDR3 in DNA: TGTGCCAGCAGCTTAGAAGGACTAGCGGGACACAATGAGCAGTTCTTC. Its translation: CASSLEGLAGHNEQFF.

There are many counts of this clonotype. V usage is TRBV28 and J usage is TRBJ2-7; 9 positions match TRBD1. Germline V CDR1 and CDR2: MDHEN, SYDVKM. The J segment lost 4 bases and the V segment lost 8 bases, leaving 9 bases of the junction unmatched. The CDR3 contains 14 residues. CDR3 nucleotide sequence: TGTGCCAGCTTCCCGGGACAGGGCTTGTACGAGCAGTACTTC. Protein: CASFPGQGLYEQYF.

The chain combines TRBV19 with TRBJ1-4; maybe TRBD1 (5 bases). Germline V gives CDR1 LNHDA, CDR2 SQIVND (reference sequence). The CDR3 is made up of 15 amino acids. V was pared by 7 bases and J by 3 bases, with 15 bases between. The CDR3 DNA is TGTGCCAGTAAACTACTGACAGCCCCTAATGAAAAACTGTTTTTT. It specifies CASKLLTAPNEKLFF.